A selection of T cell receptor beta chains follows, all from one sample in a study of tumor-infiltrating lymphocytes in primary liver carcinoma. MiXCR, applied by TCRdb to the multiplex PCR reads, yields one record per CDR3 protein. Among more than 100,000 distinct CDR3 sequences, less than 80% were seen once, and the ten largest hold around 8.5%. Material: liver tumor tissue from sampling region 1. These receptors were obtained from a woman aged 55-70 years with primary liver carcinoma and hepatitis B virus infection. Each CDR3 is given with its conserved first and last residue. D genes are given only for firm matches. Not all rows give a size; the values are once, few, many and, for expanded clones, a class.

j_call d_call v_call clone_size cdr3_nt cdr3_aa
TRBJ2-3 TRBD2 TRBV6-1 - TGTGCCAGGAGTGATAGCGGGAGGGCTACAGATACACAGTATTTT CARSDSGRATDTQYF
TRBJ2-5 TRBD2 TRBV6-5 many TGTGCCAGCAGTTTTAGCGGGAGGGCCGCTGAGACCCAGTACTTC CASSFSGRAAETQYF
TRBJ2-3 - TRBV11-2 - TGTACCAGCAGCTTAGTACAGTCCCCAACAGATACGCAGTATTTT CTSSLVQSPTDTQYF
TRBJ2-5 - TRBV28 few TGTGCCAGCAGTTTAGCAGGGCTGGAGACCCAGTACTTC CASSLAGLETQYF
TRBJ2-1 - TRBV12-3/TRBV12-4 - TGTGCCAGCAGTTCTAGCTATGGCTACAATGAGCAGTTCTTC CASSSSYGYNEQFF
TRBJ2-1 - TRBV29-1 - TGCAGCATTCATCAGACCGTGTGGTACAATGAGCAGTTCTTC CSIHQTVWYNEQFF
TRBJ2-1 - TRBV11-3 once TGTGCCAGCAGCTCCCGGGGGGCGCAGACCATGGGCAATGAGCGGTCCTTC CASSSRGAQTMGNERSF
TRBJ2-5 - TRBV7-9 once TGTGCCAGCAGCTTGGGGCTAGTGGGAAGTCCTCAAGAGACCCAGTACTTC CASSLGLVGSPQETQYF
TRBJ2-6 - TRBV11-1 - TGTGTCAGCGAGCCGGGTCTAATGTCTGGGGCCAACGTCCTGACTTTC CVSEPGLMSGANVLTF
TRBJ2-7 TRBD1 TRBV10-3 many TGTGCCATCAGGCCACAACAGGGGGCCTACGAGCAGTACTTC CAIRPQQGAYEQYF
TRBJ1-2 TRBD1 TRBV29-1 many TGCAGCGTTGGAGGGGGACAGGGGTACACCTTC CSVGGGQGYTF
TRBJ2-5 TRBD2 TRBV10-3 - TGTGCCATCAGTGACCCTAGAGCGGGACTGCAAGAGGCCCAGTACTTC CAISDPRAGLQEAQYF
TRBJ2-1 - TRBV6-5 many TGTGCCAGCAGAACGACGGCCCTAACTTCCAATGAGCAGTTCTTC CASRTTALTSNEQFF
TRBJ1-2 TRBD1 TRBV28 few TGTGCCAGCAGTTTCCCCGGGACAGCCACCTATGGCAACACCTTC CASSFPGTATYGNTF
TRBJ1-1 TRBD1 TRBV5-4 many TGTGCCAGCAGCTTGGTGGTTGGTGGCAGGGGGATCAGTACTGAAGCTTTCTTT CASSLVVGGRGISTEAFF
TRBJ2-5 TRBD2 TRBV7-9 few TGTGCCAGCAGCCTTACTAGCGGGAGTGAGACCCAGTACTTC CASSLTSGSETQYF